This T cell receptor (beta chain) was recorded in a study of blood T cells in healthy people across ages. Notes on the study in general: More naive CD4+ cells and higher diversity marked long-lived donors relative to aged donors.

Then a second PCR, running about 6 to 12 cycles, was carried out with a sample-barcoded 5' primer and a J-beta primer mix. TCRdb itself ran the 5' RACE reads through MiXCR, one entry per CDR3 protein. The sample holds approximately 1.5 million distinct CDR3 sequences, less than 45% seen once. In regard to this clonotype: The antigen is undetermined.

CDR1 and CDR2 from the germline V gene are KGHDR and SFDVKD. V lost 7 bases to trimming and J lost 3 bases, with 17 bases between them. CDR3 length equals 15 residues. This chain joins TRBV24-1 and TRBJ1-2, with a weak D call TRBD1 (5 bases). The sequenced sample was blood. The TCR sequence derives from a woman between 18 and 30 years old in good health. Here the CDR3 reads CATRKDGDGHYGYTF. The CDR3 DNA follows: TGTGCCACCAGGAAGGACGGGGACGGCCACTATGGCTACACCTTC.